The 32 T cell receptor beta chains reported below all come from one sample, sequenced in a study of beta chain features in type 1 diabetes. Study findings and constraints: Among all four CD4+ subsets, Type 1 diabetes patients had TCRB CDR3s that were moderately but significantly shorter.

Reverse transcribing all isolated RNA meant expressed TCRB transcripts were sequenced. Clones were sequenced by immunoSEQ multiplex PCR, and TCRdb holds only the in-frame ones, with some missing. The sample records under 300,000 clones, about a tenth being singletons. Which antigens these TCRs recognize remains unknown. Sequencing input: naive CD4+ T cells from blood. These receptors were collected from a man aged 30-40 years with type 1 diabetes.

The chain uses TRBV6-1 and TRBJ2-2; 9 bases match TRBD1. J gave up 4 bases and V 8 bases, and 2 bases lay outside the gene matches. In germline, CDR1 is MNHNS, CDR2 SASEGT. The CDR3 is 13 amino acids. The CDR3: CASGDRATGELFF. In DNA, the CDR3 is TGTGCCAGCGGGGACAGGGCCACCGGGGAGCTGTTTTTT.

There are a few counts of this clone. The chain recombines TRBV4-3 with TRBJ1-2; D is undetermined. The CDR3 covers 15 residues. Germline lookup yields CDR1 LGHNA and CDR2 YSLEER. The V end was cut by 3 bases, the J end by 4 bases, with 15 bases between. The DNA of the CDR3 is TGCGCCAGCAGCCACGGAACCACCTCGGGCTATGGCTACACCTTC. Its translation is CASSHGTTSGYGYTF.

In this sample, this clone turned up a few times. In nucleotides, the CDR3 is TGCGCCAGCAGTCACGTACAGGGAGAGCCTCAGGATCAGCCCCAGCATTTT. It encodes CASSHVQGEPQDQPQHF. V is TRBV23-1 and J is TRBJ1-5; weak D call: TRBD1 (6 bases). TRBV23-1 is designated an ORF whose function remains uncertain. V was shortened by 3 bases and J by 5 bases, with 20 bases between the two germline ends. The CDR3 runs to 17 residues.

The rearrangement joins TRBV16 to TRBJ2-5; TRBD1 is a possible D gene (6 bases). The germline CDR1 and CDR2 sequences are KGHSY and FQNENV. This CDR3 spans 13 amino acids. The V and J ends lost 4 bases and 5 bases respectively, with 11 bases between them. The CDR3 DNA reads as TGTGCCAGCAGCCCCTACAGGGAGGAGACCCAGTACTTC. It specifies CASSPYREETQYF.

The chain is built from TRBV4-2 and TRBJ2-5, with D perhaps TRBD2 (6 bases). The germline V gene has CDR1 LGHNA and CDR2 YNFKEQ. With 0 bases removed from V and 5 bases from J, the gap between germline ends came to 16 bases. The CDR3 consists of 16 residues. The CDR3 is CASSQETGGPGETQYF. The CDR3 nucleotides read TGTGCCAGCAGCCAAGAGACTGGAGGGCCGGGGGAGACCCAGTACTTC.

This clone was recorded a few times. In DNA form, the CDR3 reads TGTGCCAGCAGCGCGACAGCAAGGGTTGTCGGGGAGCTGTTTTTT. Amino acids: CASSATARVVGELFF. The V call is TRBV7-9, the J call TRBJ2-2; D might be TRBD1 (5 bases). This CDR3 comprises 15 residues. Germline values: CDR1 SEHNR, CDR2 FQNEAQ (reference sequence). Trimming removed 5 bases at V and 7 bases at J, with 17 bases between. Full variable domain (rest looked up from reference TRBV7-9 and TRBJ2-2): DTGVSQNPRHKITKRGQNVTFRCDPISEHNRLYWYRQTLGQGPEFLTYFQNEAQLEKSRLLSDRFSAERPKGSFSTLEIQRTEQGDSAMYLCASSATARVVGELFFGEGSRLTVL.

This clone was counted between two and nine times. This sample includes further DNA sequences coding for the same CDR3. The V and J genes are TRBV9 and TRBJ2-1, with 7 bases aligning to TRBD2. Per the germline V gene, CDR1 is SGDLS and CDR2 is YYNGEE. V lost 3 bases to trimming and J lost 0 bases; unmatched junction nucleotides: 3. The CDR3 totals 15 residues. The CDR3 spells CASSERGSSYNEQFF. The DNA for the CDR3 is TGTGCCAGCAGCGAGCGGGGCAGCTCCTACAATGAGCAGTTCTTC.

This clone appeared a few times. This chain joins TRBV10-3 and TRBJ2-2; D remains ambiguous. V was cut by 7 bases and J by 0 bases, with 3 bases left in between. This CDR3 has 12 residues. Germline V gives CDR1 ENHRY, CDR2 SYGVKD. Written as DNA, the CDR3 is TGTGCCATCACAGCGAACACCGGGGAGCTGTTTTTT. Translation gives CAITANTGELFF.

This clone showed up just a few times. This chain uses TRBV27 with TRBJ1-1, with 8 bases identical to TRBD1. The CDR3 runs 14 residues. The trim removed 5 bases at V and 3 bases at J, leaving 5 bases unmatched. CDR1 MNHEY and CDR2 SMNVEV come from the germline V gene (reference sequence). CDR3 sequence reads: CASSRGTGYTEAFF. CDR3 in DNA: TGTGCCAGCAGTCGCGGGACAGGTTACACTGAAGCTTTCTTT.

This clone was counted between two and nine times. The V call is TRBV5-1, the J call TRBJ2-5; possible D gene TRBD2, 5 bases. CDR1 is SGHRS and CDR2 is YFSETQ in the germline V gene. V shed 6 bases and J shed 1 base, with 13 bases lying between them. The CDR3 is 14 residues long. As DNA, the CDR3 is TGCGCCAGCACCCCTTTGGGGAGCCAAGAGACCCAGTACTTC. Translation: CASTPLGSQETQYF.

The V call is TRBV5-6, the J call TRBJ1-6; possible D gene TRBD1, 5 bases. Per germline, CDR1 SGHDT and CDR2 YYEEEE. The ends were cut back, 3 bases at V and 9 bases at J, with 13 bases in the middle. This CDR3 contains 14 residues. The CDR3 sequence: CASSSGNTGSPLHF. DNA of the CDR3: TGTGCCAGCAGCTCAGGGAATACAGGTTCACCCCTCCACTTT.

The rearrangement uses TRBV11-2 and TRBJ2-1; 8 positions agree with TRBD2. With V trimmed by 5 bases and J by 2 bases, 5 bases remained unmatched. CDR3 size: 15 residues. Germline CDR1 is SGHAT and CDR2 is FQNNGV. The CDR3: CASSDWRGAYNEQFF. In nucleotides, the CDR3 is TGTGCCAGCAGCGACTGGCGGGGGGCCTACAATGAGCAGTTCTTC.

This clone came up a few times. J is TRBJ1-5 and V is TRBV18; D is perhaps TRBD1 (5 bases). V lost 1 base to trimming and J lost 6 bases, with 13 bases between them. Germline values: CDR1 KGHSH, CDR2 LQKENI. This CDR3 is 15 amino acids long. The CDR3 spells CASSPRTGGSQPQHF. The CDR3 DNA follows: TGTGCCAGCTCACCACGAACAGGAGGGAGTCAGCCCCAGCATTTT.

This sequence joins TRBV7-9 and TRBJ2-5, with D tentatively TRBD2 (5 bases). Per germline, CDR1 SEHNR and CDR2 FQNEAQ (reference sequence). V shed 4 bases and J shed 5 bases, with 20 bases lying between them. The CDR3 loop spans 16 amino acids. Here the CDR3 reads CASSSPAGSVRETQYF. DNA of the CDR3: TGTGCCAGCAGCTCGCCCGCGGGTAGCGTTCGGGAGACCCAGTACTTC.

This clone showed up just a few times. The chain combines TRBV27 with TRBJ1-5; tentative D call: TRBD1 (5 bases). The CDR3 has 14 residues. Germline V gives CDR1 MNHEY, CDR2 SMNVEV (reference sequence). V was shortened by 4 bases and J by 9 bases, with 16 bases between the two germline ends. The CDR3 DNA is TGTGCCAGCAGTTATGGGGCGTCAATGGGGCCCCAGCATTTT. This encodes CASSYGASMGPQHF.

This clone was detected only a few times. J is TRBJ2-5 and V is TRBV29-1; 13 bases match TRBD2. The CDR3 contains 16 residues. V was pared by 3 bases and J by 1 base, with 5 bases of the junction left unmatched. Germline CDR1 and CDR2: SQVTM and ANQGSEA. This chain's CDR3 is CSVDLGTSGVQETQYF. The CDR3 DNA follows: TGCAGCGTTGATTTGGGGACTAGCGGGGTCCAAGAGACCCAGTACTTC. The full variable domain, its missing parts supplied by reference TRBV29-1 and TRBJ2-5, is SAVISQKPSRDICQRGTSLTIQCQVDSQVTMMFWYRQQPGQSLTLIATANQGSEATYESGFVIDKFPISRPNLTFSTLTVSNMSPEDSSIYLCSVDLGTSGVQETQYFGPGTRLLVL.

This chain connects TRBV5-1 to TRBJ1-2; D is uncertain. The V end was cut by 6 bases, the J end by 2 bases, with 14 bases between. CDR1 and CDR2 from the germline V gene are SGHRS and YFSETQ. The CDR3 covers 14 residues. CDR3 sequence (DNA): TGCGCCAGCACTCGAGAGGGTCTGAACTATGGCTACACCTTC. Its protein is CASTREGLNYGYTF. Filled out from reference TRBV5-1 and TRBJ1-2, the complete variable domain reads KAGVTQTPRYLIKTRGQQVTLSCSPISGHRSVSWYQQTPGQGLQFLFEYFSETQRNKGNFPGRFSGRQFSNSRSEMNVSTLELGDSALYLCASTREGLNYGYTFGSGTRLTVV.

The CDR3 here is CASSQSALMNTEAFF. Written as DNA, the CDR3 is TGTGCCAGCAGCCAAAGTGCACTCATGAACACTGAAGCTTTCTTT. The chain carries TRBV6-5 and TRBJ1-1; no firm D call. Per the germline V gene, CDR1 is MNHEY and CDR2 is SVGAGI. The CDR3 runs to 15 residues. The V gene lost 6 bases and the J gene lost 0 bases, with 14 bases spanning the gap.

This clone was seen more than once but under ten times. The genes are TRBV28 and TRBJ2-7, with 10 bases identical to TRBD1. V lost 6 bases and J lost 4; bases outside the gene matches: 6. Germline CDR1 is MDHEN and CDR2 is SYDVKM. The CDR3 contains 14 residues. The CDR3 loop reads CASRRGTGVYEQYF. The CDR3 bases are TGTGCCAGCAGACGGGGGACAGGGGTTTACGAGCAGTACTTC.

The CDR3 DNA is TGTGTACAGCGGGGTAATGGGGATACGCAGTATTTT. This encodes CVQRGNGDTQYF. This chain connects TRBV6-5 to TRBJ2-3; 7 positions match TRBD2. The CDR3 extends over 12 amino acids. Germline V gene data show CDR1 as MNHEY and CDR2 as SVGAGI.

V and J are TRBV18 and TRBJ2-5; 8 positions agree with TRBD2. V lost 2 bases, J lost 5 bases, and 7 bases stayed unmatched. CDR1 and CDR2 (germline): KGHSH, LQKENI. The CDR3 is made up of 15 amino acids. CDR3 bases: TGTGCCAGCTCACCAAGAAGCGGGGGAAGGGAGACCCAGTACTTC. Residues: CASSPRSGGRETQYF.

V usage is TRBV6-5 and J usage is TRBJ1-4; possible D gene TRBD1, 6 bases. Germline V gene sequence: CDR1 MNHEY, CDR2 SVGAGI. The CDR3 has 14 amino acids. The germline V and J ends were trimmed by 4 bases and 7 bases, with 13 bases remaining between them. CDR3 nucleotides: TGTGCCAGCAGTTCCCCAGGGGAGGGTGAAAAACTGTTTTTT. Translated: CASSSPGEGEKLFF.

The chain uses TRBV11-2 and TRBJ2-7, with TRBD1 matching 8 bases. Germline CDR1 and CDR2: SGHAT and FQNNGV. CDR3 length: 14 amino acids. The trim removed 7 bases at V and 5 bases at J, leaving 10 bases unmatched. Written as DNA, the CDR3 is TGTGCCAGCACCCCCTACAGGGGGAACAACGAGCAGTACTTC. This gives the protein CASTPYRGNNEQYF. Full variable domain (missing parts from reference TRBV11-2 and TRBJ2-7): EAGVAQSPRYKIIEKRQSVAFWCNPISGHATLYWYQQILGQGPKLLIQFQNNGVVDDSQLPKDRFSAERLKGVDSTLKIQPAKLEDSAVYLCASTPYRGNNEQYFGPGTRLTVT.

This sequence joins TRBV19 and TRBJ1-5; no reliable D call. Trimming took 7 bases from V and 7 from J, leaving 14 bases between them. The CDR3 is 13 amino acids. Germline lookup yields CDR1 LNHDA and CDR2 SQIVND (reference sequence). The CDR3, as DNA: TGTGCCAGTACCGGTATAGTCTCCCAGCCCCAGCATTTT. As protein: CASTGIVSQPQHF.

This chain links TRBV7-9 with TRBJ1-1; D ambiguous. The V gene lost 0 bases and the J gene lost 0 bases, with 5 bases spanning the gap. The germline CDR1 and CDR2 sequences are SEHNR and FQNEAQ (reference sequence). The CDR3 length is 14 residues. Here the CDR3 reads CASSLASLNTEAFF. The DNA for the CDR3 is TGTGCCAGCAGCTTAGCCAGTCTGAACACTGAAGCTTTCTTT. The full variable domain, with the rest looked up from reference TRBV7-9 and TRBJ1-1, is DTGVSQNPRHKITKRGQNVTFRCDPISEHNRLYWYRQTLGQGPEFLTYFQNEAQLEKSRLLSDRFSAERPKGSFSTLEIQRTEQGDSAMYLCASSLASLNTEAFFGQGTRLTVV.

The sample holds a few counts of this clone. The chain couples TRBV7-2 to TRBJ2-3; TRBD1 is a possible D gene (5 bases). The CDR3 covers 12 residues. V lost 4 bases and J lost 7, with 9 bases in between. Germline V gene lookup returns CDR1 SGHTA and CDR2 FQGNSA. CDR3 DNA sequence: TGTGCCAGCAGCTCTCAGGGAAATACGCAGTATTTT. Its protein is CASSSQGNTQYF.

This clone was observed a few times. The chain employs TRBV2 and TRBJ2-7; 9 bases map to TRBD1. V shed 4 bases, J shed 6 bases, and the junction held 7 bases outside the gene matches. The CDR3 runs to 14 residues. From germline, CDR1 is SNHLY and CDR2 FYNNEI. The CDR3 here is CASSGGQGRGEQYF. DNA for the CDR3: TGTGCCAGCAGTGGGGGACAGGGCCGCGGCGAGCAGTACTTC.

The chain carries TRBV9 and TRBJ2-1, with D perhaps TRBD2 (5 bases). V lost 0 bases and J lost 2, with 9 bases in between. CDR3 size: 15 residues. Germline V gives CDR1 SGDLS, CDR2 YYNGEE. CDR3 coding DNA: TGTGCCAGCAGCGTAGATCTTAGCGCCTACAATGAGCAGTTCTTC. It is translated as CASSVDLSAYNEQFF.

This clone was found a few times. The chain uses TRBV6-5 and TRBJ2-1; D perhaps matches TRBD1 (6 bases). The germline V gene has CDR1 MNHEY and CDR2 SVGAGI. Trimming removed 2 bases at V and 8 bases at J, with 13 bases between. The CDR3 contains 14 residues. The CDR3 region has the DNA TGTGCCAGCAGTTACCGGACAGCCAGGGATGAGCAGTTCTTC. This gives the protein CASSYRTARDEQFF.

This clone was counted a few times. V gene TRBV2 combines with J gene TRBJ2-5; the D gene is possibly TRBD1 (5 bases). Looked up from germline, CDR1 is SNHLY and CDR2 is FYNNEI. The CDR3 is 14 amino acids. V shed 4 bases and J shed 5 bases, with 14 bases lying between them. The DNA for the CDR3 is TGTGCCAGCAGTGGAAGGGCTTCAGGGGAGACCCAGTACTTC. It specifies CASSGRASGETQYF.

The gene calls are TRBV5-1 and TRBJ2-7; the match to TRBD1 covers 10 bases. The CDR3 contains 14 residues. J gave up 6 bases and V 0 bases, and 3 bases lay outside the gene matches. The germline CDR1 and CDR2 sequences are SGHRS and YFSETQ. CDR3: CASSLGDRGAEQYF. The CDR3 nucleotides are TGCGCCAGCAGCTTGGGGGACAGGGGAGCCGAGCAGTACTTC.

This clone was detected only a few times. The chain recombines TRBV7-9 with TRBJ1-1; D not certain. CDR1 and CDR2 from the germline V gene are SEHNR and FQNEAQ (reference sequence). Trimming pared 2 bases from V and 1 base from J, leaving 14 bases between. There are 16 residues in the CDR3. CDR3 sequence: CASSLQISGGNTEAFF. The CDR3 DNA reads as TGTGCCAGCAGCTTACAAATAAGTGGAGGGAACACTGAAGCTTTCTTT.